This record covers a single T cell receptor (beta chain). This clone's antigen is unknown. No base quality information exists; no much larger clone differs at one position. Another Seattle source contributed samples from volunteer blood donors who had recovered from COVID-19. The collaborating institutions used their own protocols to collect whole blood in K2EDTA tubes. For TCRbeta analysis, collaborators shipped samples as frozen whole blood, isolated PBMCs, or DNA extracted from either of those sample types. This specimen comes from a study of blood T cell repertoires in COVID-19 (dated by TCRdb to 2020 to 2021). Looking at the study overall: Samples covering the acute and convalescent phases of COVID-19 were provided by collaborators in the United States, Italy and Spain. The material from the prospective study consisted of cDNA or gDNA derived from T cells, B-cell-depleted T cells, or PBMCs. Deeply sampled blood TCRbeta repertoires from subjects exposed to, actively infected with, or recovered from COVID-19 were included in the dataset. A freely available public database, intended as a resource for researchers studying the immune response to SARS-CoV-2, is where the repertoires were released. Samples were obtained from the ongoing ImmuneRACE study (first 160 participants) and from some 1,300 subjects provided by 6 global collaborators. Nearly every sample came with metadata listing a de-identified subject ID, COVID-19 status, age in years and sex. Where HLA class I and class II types were available, the types were taken from metadata supplied by the sample provider, not from assay-based typing.

The immunoSEQ Assay, a bias-controlled multiplex PCR, was used to amplify TCRbeta CDR3 regions from genomic DNA. The study's processing was this. Nucleated cell counts per sample were estimated from amplification of reference gene primers within the assay. To quantify the absolute abundance of each unique TCRbeta CDR3 rearrangement, sequence reads were collapsed and filtered. Productive Simpson clonality was computed per sample as the square root of Simpson's diversity index over productive rearrangements. The clones in this table, taken by TCRdb from immuneACCESS, are in-frame only. Not every clone is retained; where verified, under half of the shortfall comes from an unresolved V gene, and the cause of the rest is unknown. The DNA gave D and trimming, while V, J and clone size come from that table. The sample table holds under 250,000 clones, of which roughly 84% were seen once. Clones ranked in the top ten supply roughly 3% of the sample.

Overall study results and their limits: Clinical and demographic metadata were provided uncurated, with the amount varying by source and participant.

CDR1 and CDR2 are drawn from the germline V gene (reference sequence): DFQATT, SNEGSKA. Trimming at the junction amounts to 3 bases on V and 5 bases on J, and the germline ends lie 16 bases apart. Including cysteine and phenylalanine, the CDR3 has 14 amino acids. Just CDR3 DNA is preserved here, 42 bases in frame from base 1. The sequenced material came from peripheral blood. The sequence came from a woman in her 30s who had recovered from COVID-19. The rearranged segments are TRBV20-1 and TRBJ1-1, with TRBD1 as a weak D call on 5 bases. The CDR3: CSASPGGMGTEAFF. The nucleotides are TGCAGTGCTAGTCCCGGGGGGATGGGGACTGAAGCTTTCTTT.